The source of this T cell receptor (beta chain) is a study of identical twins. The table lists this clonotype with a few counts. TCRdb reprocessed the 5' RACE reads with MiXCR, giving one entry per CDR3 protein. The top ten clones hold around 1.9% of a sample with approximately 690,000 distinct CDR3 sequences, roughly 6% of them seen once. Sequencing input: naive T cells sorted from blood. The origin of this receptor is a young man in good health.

CDR3 residues: CATSPGQGFSGELFF. The CDR3 nucleotides read TGTGCCACCAGTCCGGGACAGGGGTTTTCCGGGGAGCTGTTTTTT. This chain connects TRBV24-1 to TRBJ2-2, with 10 bases identical to TRBD1. The germline V gene has CDR1 KGHDR and CDR2 SFDVKD. J gave up 6 bases and V 6 bases, and 6 bases lay outside the gene matches. CDR3 size: 15 residues.